A selection of T cell receptor beta chains follows, all from one sample in a study of neurological immune-mediated disorders. A single record per CDR3 protein comes from TCRdb applying MiXCR to the 5' RACE reads. The sample consists of fewer than 60,000 distinct CDR3 sequences, around 14% of them appearing once. Material: PBMCs. The receptor set was obtained from a male donor with HTLV-1-associated myelopathy (HAM/TSP). Both conserved end residues are part of each CDR3. Each record gives: V gene, CDR3 length, J gene, D gene, clone size, CDR3 DNA, CDR3 protein. A D gene is named only where the DNA matches it firmly. Clone size is not always given. Where it is, it says once, few, many or a class for expanded clones.

TRBV20-1	14	TRBJ2-7	.	many	TGCAGTGCTAGCGGGGGGCCGTCTACCTACGAGCAGTACTTC	CSASGGPSTYEQYF
TRBV20-1	11	TRBJ2-1	.	many	TGCAGTGCTCGCCCCTGGGGTGAGCAGTTCTTC	CSARPWGEQFF
TRBV7-9	15	TRBJ1-2	TRBD1	many	TGTGCCAGCAGCTTATCGACAGGGGGCGGCTATGGCTACACCTTC	CASSLSTGGGYGYTF
TRBV5-1	13	TRBJ1-1	.	many	TGCGCCAGCAGCTTGGAGGTGAGCACTGAAGCTTTCTTT	CASSLEVSTEAFF
TRBV28	15	TRBJ2-7	TRBD2	many	TGTGCCAGCAGTTCACGGGGGGAACCCCGCTACGAGCAGTACTTC	CASSSRGEPRYEQYF
TRBV4-3	15	TRBJ2-7	.	many	TGCGCCAGCAGCCAAGAAGGGCAGGGCTACTACGAGCAGTACTTC	CASSQEGQGYYEQYF
TRBV20-1	13	TRBJ1-1	TRBD1	many	TGCAGTGTCGTTGACAGGGAGAACACTGAAGCTTTCTTT	CSVVDRENTEAFF
TRBV20-1	15	TRBJ1-3	TRBD1	many	TGCAGTGCTAGAGCCTCAACAGGGGGCGTAAACACCATATATTTT	CSARASTGGVNTIYF
TRBV11-2	15	TRBJ1-2	.	many	TGTGCCAGCAGCCTTGGACTGCCCCCCGACTATGGCTACACCTTC	CASSLGLPPDYGYTF
TRBV20-1	13	TRBJ1-2	.	few	TGCAGTGCTAGACAAAGCCTCATAGATGGCTACACCTTC	CSARQSLIDGYTF
TRBV5-1	13	TRBJ2-7	.	.	TGCGCCAGCAGCTTGGTATTGCGGGCAGAGCAGTACTTT	CASSLVLRAEQYF
TRBV7-9	15	TRBJ2-7	.	many	TGTGCCAGCAGCCCAACTGGGTGGGGCAGATCCGAGCAGTACTTC	CASSPTGWGRSEQYF
TRBV4-3	15	TRBJ1-5	.	many	TGCGCCAGCAGCCAAGATAACAGGAGGCAACAGCCCCAGCATTTT	CASSQDNRRQQPQHF
TRBV5-1	13	TRBJ1-4	.	many	TGCGCCAGCAGCTCTTACTTGGAAGAAAAACTGTTTTTT	CASSSYLEEKLFF
TRBV7-2	14	TRBJ2-7	TRBD1	many	TGTGCCAGCAGCCCGGGACAGGGTACCTACGAGCAGTACTTC	CASSPGQGTYEQYF
TRBV2	13	TRBJ1-2	.	many	TGTGCCAGCAGGACGGACGGTAACTATGGCTACACCTTC	CASRTDGNYGYTF
TRBV7-9	16	TRBJ2-2	TRBD2	many	TGTGCCAGCAGCTTGACTAGCGTGGGAAAGGGCGGGGAGCTGTTTTTT	CASSLTSVGKGGELFF
TRBV20-1	13	TRBJ2-5	.	many	TGCAGTGCTAGAGTCCCCAAGCAAGAGACCCAGTACTTC	CSARVPKQETQYF
TRBV12-3/TRBV12-4	18	TRBJ1-6	.	many	TGTGCCAGCAGGTTAAAATCGGGACACTCCTCCTATAATTCACCCCTCCACTTT	CASRLKSGHSSYNSPLHF
TRBV18	15	TRBJ2-1	.	many	TGTGCCAGCTCACCACCAAGGGGGACCGGCAATGAGCAGTTCTTC	CASSPPRGTGNEQFF
TRBV20-1	14	TRBJ1-1	TRBD1	.	TGCACTGCTGGGACAGGGGATGCCGTCAATGGAGCTTTCTTT	CTAGTGDAVNGAFF
TRBV20-1	12	TRBJ2-7	.	many	TGCAGTGTCCGGGGGAGGTCCTACGAGCAGTACTTC	CSVRGRSYEQYF
TRBV10-3	14	TRBJ2-7	.	many	TGTGCCATCAGTGTGGGCACCCTCGGGGACGAGCAGTACTTC	CAISVGTLGDEQYF
TRBV20-1	18	TRBJ2-3	TRBD2	many	TGCAGTGCCCTAAGTTCCGTAGCAAAAGGACTAGGGTGGGATACGCAGTATTTT	CSALSSVAKGLGWDTQYF
TRBV20-1	16	TRBJ2-1	TRBD2	many	TGCAGTGCTAGAAGCAGTAGCGGGGGGGGTTACAATGAGCAGTTCTTC	CSARSSSGGGYNEQFF
TRBV20-1	14	TRBJ2-2	.	medium-sized	TGCAGTGCAACGGTTAGGCACGGCACCGGGGAGCTGTTTTTT	CSATVRHGTGELFF
TRBV18	14	TRBJ2-5	TRBD2	many	TGTGCCAGCTCCACCGGCGGGGGGCAAGAGACCCAGTACTTC	CASSTGGGQETQYF
TRBV7-9	17	TRBJ2-1	.	many	TGTGCCAGCAGCTTACGGGCTAGCGATCTCTCCTACAATGAGCAGTTCTTC	CASSLRASDLSYNEQFF
TRBV29-1	13	TRBJ2-3	.	many	TGCAGCGCCGCTGTGGGGGCGGGGGATACGCAGTATTTT	CSAAVGAGDTQYF
TRBV5-1	15	TRBJ2-1	TRBD2	.	TGCGCCAGCAGCTGGGGACTAGCAAGGGACAATGAGGAGTTCTTC	CASSWGLARDNEEFF
TRBV16	15	TRBJ2-5	.	many	TGTGCCAGCAGCCAATTGGGGCAGCCTCAAGAGACCCAGTACTTC	CASSQLGQPQETQYF
TRBV7-6	16	TRBJ2-3	TRBD1	many	TGTGCCAGCAGCTCCACGGGACAGGGAGGCACAGATACGCAGTATTTT	CASSSTGQGGTDTQYF
TRBV6-6	17	TRBJ2-1	.	many	TGTGCCAGCAGTTACTCGAAATCCAGACGATCCTACAATGAGCAGTTCTTC	CASSYSKSRRSYNEQFF
TRBV6-6	15	TRBJ2-3	.	many	TGTGCCAGCAGTGCCCGTTTGGGGGACACAGATACGCAGTATTTT	CASSARLGDTDTQYF
TRBV6-5	14	TRBJ2-7	.	many	TGTGCCAGCAGTTACTTGGAGGGATCCTACGAGCAGTACTTC	CASSYLEGSYEQYF
TRBV5-8	12	TRBJ1-5	.	many	TGTGCCAGCAGCAGAATTGGCTCGCCCCAGCATTTT	CASSRIGSPQHF
TRBV15	16	TRBJ2-7	TRBD2	many	TGTGCCACCAGCAGAGATTATGGGGGGGACTTCCTAGAGCAGTACTTC	CATSRDYGGDFLEQYF
TRBV12-3/TRBV12-4	16	TRBJ1-5	.	many	TGTGCCAGCAGCCCAAGACAGGTCTTGAGCAATCAGCCCCAGCATTTT	CASSPRQVLSNQPQHF
TRBV15	16	TRBJ1-3	.	many	TGTGCCACCAGCAGTAACCAGGGGCTTAACGGAAACACCATATATTTT	CATSSNQGLNGNTIYF
TRBV5-1	17	TRBJ2-2	TRBD2	many	TGCGCCAGCAGCTTGGTTCTAGCGGGGGGAGTCACCGGGGAGCTGTTTTTT	CASSLVLAGGVTGELFF
TRBV5-1	13	TRBJ2-4	.	.	TGCGCCAGCAGCTTGGTTAGGGGTGACATTCAGTACTTC	CASSLVRGDIQYF